This T cell receptor beta chain was obtained from a study of early T cells in non-severe SARS-CoV-2 infection. TCRdb reprocessed the 5' RACE reads via MiXCR and lists one record per CDR3 protein. The table lists approximately 27,000 distinct CDR3 sequences, about 5.1% of them singletons. This clonotype has a count of ten or more. The receptor was derived from an adult who was a healthcare worker with PCR-confirmed SARS-CoV-2 infection or an uninfected control (not recorded which). Material for sequencing was whole blood.

The CDR3 is CASRRTGTGVIDSPLHF. In DNA, the CDR3 is TGTGCCAGCAGGCGAACCGGGACAGGGGTCATCGATTCACCCCTCCACTTT. J is TRBJ1-6 and V is TRBV11-2; 10 bases match TRBD1. Germline assignment: CDR1 SGHAT and CDR2 FQNNGV. The CDR3 loop spans 17 amino acids. J lost 8 bases, V lost 6 bases, and 13 bases had no gene match.